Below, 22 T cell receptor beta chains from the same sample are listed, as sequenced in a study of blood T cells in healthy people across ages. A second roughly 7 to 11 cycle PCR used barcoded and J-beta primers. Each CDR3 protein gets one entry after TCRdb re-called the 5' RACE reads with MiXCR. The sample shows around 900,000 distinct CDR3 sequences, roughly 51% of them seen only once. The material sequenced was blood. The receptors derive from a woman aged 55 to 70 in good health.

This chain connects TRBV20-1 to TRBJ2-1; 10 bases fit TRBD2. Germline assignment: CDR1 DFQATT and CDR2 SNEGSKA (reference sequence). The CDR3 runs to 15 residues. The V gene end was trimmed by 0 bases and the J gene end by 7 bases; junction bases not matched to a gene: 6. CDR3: CSARDSGRGWNEQFF. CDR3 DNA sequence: TGCAGTGCTAGAGACAGCGGGAGGGGGTGGAATGAGCAGTTCTTC.

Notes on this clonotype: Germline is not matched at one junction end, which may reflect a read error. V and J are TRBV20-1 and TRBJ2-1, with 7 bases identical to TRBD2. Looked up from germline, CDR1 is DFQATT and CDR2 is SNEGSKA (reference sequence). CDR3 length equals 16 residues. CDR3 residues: CSLLDPRGSSCNEQFF. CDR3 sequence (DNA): TGCAGCCTTCTCGATCCTCGCGGGAGCTCCTGCAATGAGCAGTTCTTC.

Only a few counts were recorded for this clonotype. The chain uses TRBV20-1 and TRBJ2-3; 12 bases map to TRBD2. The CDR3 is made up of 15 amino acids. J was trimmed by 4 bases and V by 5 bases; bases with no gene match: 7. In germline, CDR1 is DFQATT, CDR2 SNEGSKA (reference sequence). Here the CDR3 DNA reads TGCAGTGCTGTCCGACTAGCGGGAGTCCCAGATACGCAGTATTTT. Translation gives CSAVRLAGVPDTQYF.

CDR3 bases: TGTGCCAGCAGCTCCGCCGTTGAGGATACGCAGTATTTT. This codes for CASSSAVEDTQYF. The V call is TRBV11-1, the J call TRBJ2-3; D gene uncertain. The germline V and J ends were trimmed by 4 bases and 6 bases, with 11 bases remaining between them. The CDR3 contains 13 residues. Germline CDR1 and CDR2: SGHAT and FQDESV (reference sequence). The entire variable domain, with the rest obtained from reference TRBV11-1 and TRBJ2-3, is as follows: EAEVAQSPRYKITEKSQAVAFWCDPISGHATLYWYRQILGQGPELLVQFQDESVVDDSQLPKDRFSAERLKGVDSTLKIQPAELGDSAMYLCASSSAVEDTQYFGPGTRLTVL.

The CDR3 nucleotides are TGCGCCAGCAGCATGGAGGCAGCAGGAGATACGCAGTATTTT. Its protein is CASSMEAAGDTQYF. The rearrangement uses TRBV5-1 and TRBJ2-3; a weak D match, TRBD2 (5 bases). Germline V lookup: CDR1 SGHRS, CDR2 YFSETQ. The CDR3 has 14 residues. V was cut by 4 bases and J by 5 bases, with 14 bases left in between.

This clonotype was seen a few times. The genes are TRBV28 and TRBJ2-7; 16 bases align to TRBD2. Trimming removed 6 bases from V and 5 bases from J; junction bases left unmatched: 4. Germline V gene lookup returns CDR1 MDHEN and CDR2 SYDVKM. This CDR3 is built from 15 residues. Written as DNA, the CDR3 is TGTGCCAGCAGACCCGGGACTAGCGGGAGGGACGAGCAGTACTTC. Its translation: CASRPGTSGRDEQYF.

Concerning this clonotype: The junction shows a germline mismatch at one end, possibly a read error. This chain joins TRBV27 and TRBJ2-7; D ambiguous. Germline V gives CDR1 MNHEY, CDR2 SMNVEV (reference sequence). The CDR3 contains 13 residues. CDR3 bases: TGTGCCAGCAGTGTTTTGGGATCCTGCGAGCAGTACTTC. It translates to CASSVLGSCEQYF.

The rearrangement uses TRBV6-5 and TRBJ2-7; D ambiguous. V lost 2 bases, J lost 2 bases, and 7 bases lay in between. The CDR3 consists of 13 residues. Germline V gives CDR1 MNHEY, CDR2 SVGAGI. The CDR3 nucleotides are TGTGCCAGCAGTTACGGCGATACCTACGAGCAGTACTTC. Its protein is CASSYGDTYEQYF.

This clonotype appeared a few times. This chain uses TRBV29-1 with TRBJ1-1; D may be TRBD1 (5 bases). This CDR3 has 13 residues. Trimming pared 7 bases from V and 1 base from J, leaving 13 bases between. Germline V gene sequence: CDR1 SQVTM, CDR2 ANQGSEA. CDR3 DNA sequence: TGCAGCGCTCGACAGTTGAGGAACACTGAAGCTTTCTTT. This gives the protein CSARQLRNTEAFF.

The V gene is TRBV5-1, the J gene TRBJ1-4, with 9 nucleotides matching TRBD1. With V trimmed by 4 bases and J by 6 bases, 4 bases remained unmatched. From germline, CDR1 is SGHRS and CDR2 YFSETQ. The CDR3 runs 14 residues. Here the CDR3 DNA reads TGCGCCAGCAGCGTGGGACAGGGAGATGAAAAACTGTTTTTT. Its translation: CASSVGQGDEKLFF.

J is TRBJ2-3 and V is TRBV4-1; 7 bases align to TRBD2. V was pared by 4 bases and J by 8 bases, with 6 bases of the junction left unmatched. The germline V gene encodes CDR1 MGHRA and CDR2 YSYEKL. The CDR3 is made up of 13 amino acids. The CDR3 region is CASSRLGGVTQYF. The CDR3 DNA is TGCGCCAGCAGCCGTTTGGGGGGGGTTACGCAGTATTTT.

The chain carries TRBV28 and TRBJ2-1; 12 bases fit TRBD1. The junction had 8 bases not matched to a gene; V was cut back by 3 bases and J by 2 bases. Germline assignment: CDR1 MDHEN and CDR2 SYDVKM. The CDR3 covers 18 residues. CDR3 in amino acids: CASSFPGTGGHTYNEQFF. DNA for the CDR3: TGTGCCAGCAGTTTCCCGGGGACAGGGGGCCATACCTACAATGAGCAGTTCTTC.

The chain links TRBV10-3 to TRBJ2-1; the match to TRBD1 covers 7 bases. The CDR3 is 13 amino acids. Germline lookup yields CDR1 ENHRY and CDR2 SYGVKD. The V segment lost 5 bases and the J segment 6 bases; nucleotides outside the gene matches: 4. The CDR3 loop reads CAISSTGRNEQFF. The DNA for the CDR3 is TGTGCCATCAGTTCGACAGGGCGCAATGAGCAGTTCTTC.

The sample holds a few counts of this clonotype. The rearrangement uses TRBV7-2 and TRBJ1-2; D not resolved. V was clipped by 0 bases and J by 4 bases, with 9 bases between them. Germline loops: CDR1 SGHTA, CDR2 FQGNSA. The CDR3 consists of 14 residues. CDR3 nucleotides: TGTGCCAGCAGCTTAGCGGTCACTGGCTATGGCTACACCTTC. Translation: CASSLAVTGYGYTF.

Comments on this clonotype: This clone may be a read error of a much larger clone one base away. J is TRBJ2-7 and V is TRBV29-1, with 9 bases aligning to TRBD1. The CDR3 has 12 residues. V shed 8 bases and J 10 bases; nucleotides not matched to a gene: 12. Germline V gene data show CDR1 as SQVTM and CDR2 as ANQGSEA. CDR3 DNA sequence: TGCAGCACTCGGACAGGGGTAGAGGCCCAGTACTTC. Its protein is CSTRTGVEAQYF.

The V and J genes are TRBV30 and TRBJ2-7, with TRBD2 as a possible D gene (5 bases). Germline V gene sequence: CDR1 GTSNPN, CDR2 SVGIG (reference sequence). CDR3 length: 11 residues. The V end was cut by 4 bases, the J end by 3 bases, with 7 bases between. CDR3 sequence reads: CAWKGSYEQYF. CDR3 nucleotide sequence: TGTGCCTGGAAAGGGAGCTACGAGCAGTACTTC.

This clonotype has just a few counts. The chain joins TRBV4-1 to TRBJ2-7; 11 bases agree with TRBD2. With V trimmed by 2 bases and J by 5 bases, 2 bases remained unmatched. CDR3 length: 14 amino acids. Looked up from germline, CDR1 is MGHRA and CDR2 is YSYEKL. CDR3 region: CASSQLAGGHEQYF. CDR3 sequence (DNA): TGCGCCAGCAGCCAACTAGCGGGAGGTCACGAGCAGTACTTC.

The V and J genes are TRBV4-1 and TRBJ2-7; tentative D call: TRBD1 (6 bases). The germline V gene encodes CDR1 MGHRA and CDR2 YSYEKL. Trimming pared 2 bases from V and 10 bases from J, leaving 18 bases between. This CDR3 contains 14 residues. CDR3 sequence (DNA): TGCGCCAGCAGCCAATGGCCAGGGGCCGAACGACAGTACTTC. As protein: CASSQWPGAERQYF.

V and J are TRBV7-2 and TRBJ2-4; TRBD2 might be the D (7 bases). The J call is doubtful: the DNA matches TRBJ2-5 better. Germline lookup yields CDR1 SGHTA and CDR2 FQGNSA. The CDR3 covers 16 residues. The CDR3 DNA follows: TGTGCCAGCAGCGCCGCTACTAGGGGGAGGGGAGAGACCCAGTACTTC. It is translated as CASSAATRGRGETQYF.

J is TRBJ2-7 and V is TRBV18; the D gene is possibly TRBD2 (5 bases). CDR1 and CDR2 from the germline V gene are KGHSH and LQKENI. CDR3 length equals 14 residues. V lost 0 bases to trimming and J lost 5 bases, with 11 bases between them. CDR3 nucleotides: TGTGCCAGCTCACCACCGTGGGAGCGAGACGAGCAGTACTTC. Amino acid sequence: CASSPPWERDEQYF.

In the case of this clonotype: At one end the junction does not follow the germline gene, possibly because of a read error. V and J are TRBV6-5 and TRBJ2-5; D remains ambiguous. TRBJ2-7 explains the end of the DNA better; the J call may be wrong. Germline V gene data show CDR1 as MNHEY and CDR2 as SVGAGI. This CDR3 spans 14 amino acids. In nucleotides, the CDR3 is TGTGTCAGCAGCATTGGGCCCCTAGGATCCGAGCAGTACTTC. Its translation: CVSSIGPLGSEQYF.

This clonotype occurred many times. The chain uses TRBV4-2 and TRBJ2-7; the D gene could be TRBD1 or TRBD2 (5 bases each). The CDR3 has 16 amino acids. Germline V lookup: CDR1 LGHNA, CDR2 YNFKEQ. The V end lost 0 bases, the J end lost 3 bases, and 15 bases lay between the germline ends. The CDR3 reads CASSQEGLASGYEQYF. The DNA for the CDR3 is TGTGCCAGCAGCCAAGAGGGGCTAGCTTCAGGCTACGAGCAGTACTTC.